These 26 T cell receptor beta chains came from one sample sequenced in a study of OX40 agonist ivuxolimab in advanced cancers. TCRdb's copy holds only in-frame clones and misses some; the assay was immunoSEQ multiplex PCR. Here the sample spans tens of thousands of clones, around 84% being singletons. The sample here was CD4+ or CD8+ T cells sorted from blood, taken in a trial of the OX40 agonist ivuxolimab. The source of these receptors is an adult with an advanced solid tumor such as melanoma, head and neck, liver or kidney cancer.

The chain couples TRBV5-6 to TRBJ2-5; TRBD2 aligns across 10 bases. CDR3 length: 15 amino acids. Germline V gene data show CDR1 as SGHDT and CDR2 as YYEEEE. The ends lost 3 bases at V and 8 bases at J; junction bases unmatched: 10. This chain's CDR3 is CASSSWTSGIGTQYF. DNA for the CDR3: TGTGCCAGCAGCTCGTGGACTAGCGGCATAGGAACCCAGTACTTC.

This sequence joins TRBV29-1 and TRBJ2-5, with D unresolved. The V end was cut by 0 bases, the J end by 5 bases, with 10 bases between. The CDR3 is 13 residues long. Germline V gene data show CDR1 as SQVTM and CDR2 as ANQGSEA. CDR3 DNA sequence: TGCAGCGTTGAAGATAGCCTGATGGAGACCCAGTACTTC. The encoded protein is CSVEDSLMETQYF.

This clone was seen only once. The gene calls are TRBV11-2 and TRBJ2-5; D remains ambiguous. The CDR3 has 13 residues. CDR1 SGHAT and CDR2 FQNNGV come from the germline V gene. The V and J ends lost 5 bases and 5 bases respectively, with 12 bases between them. The CDR3: CASSVRVLETQYF. CDR3 in DNA: TGTGCCAGCAGCGTACGGGTATTGGAGACCCAGTACTTC. The full variable domain, rest sourced from reference TRBV11-2 and TRBJ2-5, is EAGVAQSPRYKIIEKRQSVAFWCNPISGHATLYWYQQILGQGPKLLIQFQNNGVVDDSQLPKDRFSAERLKGVDSTLKIQPAKLEDSAVYLCASSVRVLETQYFGPGTRLLVL.

The chain has TRBV5-1 and TRBJ2-2; D is unresolved. V was cut by 0 bases and J by 3 bases, with 6 bases left in between. Germline CDR1 and CDR2: SGHRS and YFSETQ. The CDR3 consists of 14 residues. CDR3 loop: CASSLGVDTGELFF. The CDR3 DNA reads as TGCGCCAGCAGCTTGGGGGTGGACACCGGGGAGCTGTTTTTT.

This clone has just a few counts. DNA of the CDR3: TGCGCCAGCAGCCAAGAGGAAAGGTCTTCTTCACCCCTCCACTTT. This gives the protein CASSQEERSSSPLHF. The chain employs TRBV4-1 and TRBJ1-6; D gene ambiguous. The germline gives CDR1 MGHRA, CDR2 YSYEKL. The CDR3 is made up of 15 amino acids. Trimming took 0 bases from V and 9 from J, leaving 12 bases between them.

The DNA of the CDR3 is TGTGCCAGCAGCGTAGCACCTAGCGGGGGAGGGGTTGGTTGGCATGAGCAGTTCTTC. Translated, it gives CASSVAPSGGGVGWHEQFF. The chain links TRBV9 to TRBJ2-1, with TRBD2 identical over 10 bases. This CDR3 contains 19 residues. Germline lookup yields CDR1 SGDLS and CDR2 YYNGEE. The trim removed 0 bases at V and 8 bases at J, leaving 17 bases unmatched.

This chain connects TRBV29-1 to TRBJ1-4, with 8 bases that match TRBD1. The trim removed 4 bases at V and 6 bases at J, leaving 4 bases unmatched. CDR1 and CDR2 from the germline V gene are SQVTM and ANQGSEA. CDR3 size: 13 residues. The CDR3 sequence: CSVGLDRDEKLFF. CDR3 DNA: TGCAGCGTTGGGTTGGACAGGGATGAAAAACTGTTTTTT.

The chain links TRBV5-1 to TRBJ2-5; tentatively, D is TRBD1 (6 bases). Germline V gives CDR1 SGHRS, CDR2 YFSETQ. This CDR3 has 15 residues. V lost 4 bases and J lost 5, with 18 bases in between. The CDR3 DNA reads TGCGCCAGCAGCACTTCACAGGGCTCGGGCGAGACCCAGTACTTC. It yields the protein CASSTSQGSGETQYF.

The chain couples TRBV29-1 to TRBJ2-3, with D tentatively TRBD2 (5 bases). The CDR3 totals 14 residues. V shed 6 bases and J shed 0 bases, with 13 bases lying between them. The germline V gene has CDR1 SQVTM and CDR2 ANQGSEA. The CDR3 DNA sequence: TGCAGCGTGATCCGGGGTGGGAGCACAGATACGCAGTATTTT. Its translation is CSVIRGGSTDTQYF.

The chain carries TRBV11-2 and TRBJ1-1, with 7 nucleotides matching TRBD1. CDR3 length equals 15 residues. The V gene end was trimmed by 1 base and the J gene end by 5 bases; junction bases not matched to a gene: 7. Germline assignment: CDR1 SGHAT and CDR2 FQNNGV. CDR3 DNA sequence: TGTGCCAGCAGCTTAGGGGCAGGGGGTGGAACTGAAGCTTTCTTT. Amino acid sequence: CASSLGAGGGTEAFF.

A word on this clone: One end of the junction fails to match germline, which may point to a read error. Distinct nucleotide sequences in the sample also encode this CDR3. The chain joins TRBV6-5 to TRBJ1-1; 11 bases are a match to TRBD1. CDR1 and CDR2 (germline): MNHEY, SVGAGI. CDR3 length: 15 amino acids. The CDR3, as DNA: TGTGCCAGCAGACTTGGGACAGGGGGATTCCTTGAAGCCTTCTTT. Translation gives CASRLGTGGFLEAFF.

V is TRBV7-2 and J is TRBJ2-1; D is undetermined. The CDR3 totals 14 residues. V lost 4 bases to trimming and J lost 6 bases, with 13 bases between them. Germline loops: CDR1 SGHTA, CDR2 FQGNSA. CDR3 sequence: CASSSPVRLNEQFF. The CDR3 DNA follows: TGTGCCAGCAGCTCTCCGGTACGCCTCAATGAGCAGTTCTTC.

This sequence joins TRBV7-9 and TRBJ1-6; no firm D call. The CDR3 is 12 residues long. In germline, CDR1 is SEHNR, CDR2 FQNEAQ (reference sequence). V dropped 1 base and J dropped 9 bases, with 4 bases sitting between them. The CDR3 is CASSLEVSPLHF. Written as DNA, the CDR3 is TGTGCCAGCAGCTTAGAAGTTTCACCCCTCCACTTT.

This chain connects TRBV7-2 to TRBJ1-5; D uncertain. The germline CDR1 and CDR2 sequences are SGHTA and FQGNSA. V lost 7 bases, J lost 0 bases, and 7 bases lay in between. This CDR3 region has 13 residues. The CDR3 is CASTDNSNQPQHF. CDR3 in DNA: TGTGCCAGCACAGACAATAGCAATCAGCCCCAGCATTTT.

This clone occurred once. The rearrangement joins TRBV2 to TRBJ2-3; no firm D call. The CDR3 has 13 residues. CDR1 and CDR2 (germline): SNHLY, FYNNEI. The V gene lost 5 bases and the J gene lost 4 bases, with 10 bases spanning the gap. The CDR3 DNA sequence: TGTGCCAGCAGTAGCCAGAGGCCAGATACGCAGTATTTT. Residues: CASSSQRPDTQYF.

This sequence joins TRBV5-4 and TRBJ2-2, with 8 bases matching TRBD2. The germline V gene has CDR1 SGHNT and CDR2 YYREEE (reference sequence). V trimming: 4 bases; J trimming: 8 bases; junction bases outside the gene matches: 13. The CDR3 has 16 amino acids. CDR3 bases: TGTGCCAGCAGCAGGGAACCCGGGGGGGCGACGGGGGAGCTGTTTTTT. Translated, it gives CASSREPGGATGELFF.

The chain links TRBV5-4 to TRBJ1-4; a weak D match, TRBD1 (5 bases). Germline CDR1 is SGHNT and CDR2 is YYREEE (reference sequence). Trimming stripped 4 bases from V and 5 bases from J, with 9 bases between. The CDR3 spans 13 residues. The CDR3 here is CASSRDWNEKLFF. CDR3 in DNA: TGTGCCAGCAGCAGGGACTGGAATGAAAAACTGTTTTTT.

The count of this clone is one. The same CDR3 also results from other DNA sequences found in this sample. The V gene is TRBV28, the J gene TRBJ1-1; 8 bases are a match to TRBD1. Trimming at V came to 2 bases and at J to 1 base, leaving 0 bases not matched to a gene. Per the germline V gene, CDR1 is MDHEN and CDR2 is SYDVKM. The CDR3 sequence is 14 residues long. In DNA, the CDR3 is TGTGCCAGCAGTTTAACAGGGGGGAACACTGAAGCTTTCTTT. Protein sequence: CASSLTGGNTEAFF.

This chain connects TRBV7-2 to TRBJ2-3; TRBD2 might be the D (6 bases). CDR1 is SGHTA and CDR2 is FQGNSA in the germline V gene. CDR3 size: 16 residues. The V and J ends lost 5 bases and 4 bases respectively, with 19 bases between them. The CDR3 here is CASSREPGVRADTQYF. CDR3 bases: TGTGCCAGCAGCCGAGAGCCGGGGGTGAGGGCAGATACGCAGTATTTT.

The chain combines TRBV15 with TRBJ2-3; perhaps TRBD2 as D (7 bases). This CDR3 contains 16 residues. Deletions cut 1 base from V and 3 bases from J, with 14 bases between. Germline loops: CDR1 LNHNV, CDR2 YYDKDF (reference sequence). CDR3 bases: TGTGCCACCAGCAGAGGAGGAGGGGGGGAAACAGATACGCAGTATTTT. Its protein is CATSRGGGGETDTQYF.

The chain couples TRBV18 to TRBJ1-2; a weak D match, TRBD1 (6 bases). The germline V and J ends were trimmed by 3 bases and 2 bases, with 13 bases remaining between them. Looked up from germline, CDR1 is KGHSH and CDR2 is LQKENI. There are 15 residues in the CDR3. CDR3 DNA sequence: TGTGCCAGCTCACCTCGGGGGGGCGTAAACTATGGCTACACCTTC. It codes for CASSPRGGVNYGYTF.

This rearrangement joins TRBV30 to TRBJ1-2; D might be TRBD1 (5 bases). CDR1 is GTSNPN and CDR2 is SVGIG in the germline V gene (reference sequence). With 3 bases removed from V and 4 bases from J, the gap between germline ends came to 12 bases. CDR3 length: 13 residues. CDR3 sequence reads: CAWSGARSYGYTF. CDR3 DNA sequence: TGTGCCTGGAGCGGGGCCCGATCCTATGGCTACACCTTC.

CDR3: CASNCGLDRAPLSQETQYF. The CDR3 DNA reads TGTGCCAGCAACTGCGGGTTGGACAGGGCCCCTTTATCACAAGAGACCCAGTACTTC. The chain has TRBV21-1 and TRBJ2-5; the DNA was not compared with TRBD1, the D call given in the table. TRBV21-1 corresponds to a pseudogene. The CDR3 loop spans 19 amino acids.

V and J are TRBV29-1 and TRBJ1-1, with no clear D. The V end lost 7 bases, the J end lost 5 bases, and 14 bases lay between the germline ends. This CDR3 spans 12 amino acids. CDR1 is SQVTM and CDR2 is ANQGSEA in the germline V gene. CDR3 coding DNA: TGCAGCGGGACGGAAGTAAGGACTGAAGCTTTCTTT. This translates into CSGTEVRTEAFF. The full variable domain, in which reference TRBV29-1 and TRBJ1-1 provide the parts outside the CDR3, is SAVISQKPSRDICQRGTSLTIQCQVDSQVTMMFWYRQQPGQSLTLIATANQGSEATYESGFVIDKFPISRPNLTFSTLTVSNMSPEDSSIYLCSGTEVRTEAFFGQGTRLTVV.

The CDR3 protein is CASSLVGREGGATNEKLFF. As DNA, the CDR3 is TGTGCCAGCAGCTTGGTAGGCAGGGAAGGAGGAGCAACTAATGAAAAACTGTTTTTT. The chain uses TRBV5-6 and TRBJ1-4; D possibly corresponds to TRBD1 (5 bases). The CDR3 covers 19 residues. Deletions cut 0 bases from V and 0 bases from J, with 18 bases between. Germline V gives CDR1 SGHDT, CDR2 YYEEEE.

The table lists this clone with a count of one. The CDR3 coding sequence is TGTGCCAGCAGCTTATACGGGGTAGGGGAAAAACTGTTTTTT. Translating gives CASSLYGVGEKLFF. This chain uses TRBV7-2 with TRBJ1-4; D ambiguous. The CDR3 runs to 14 residues. With 2 bases removed from V and 8 bases from J, the gap between germline ends came to 12 bases. Germline CDR1 reads SGHTA; CDR2 reads FQGNSA.